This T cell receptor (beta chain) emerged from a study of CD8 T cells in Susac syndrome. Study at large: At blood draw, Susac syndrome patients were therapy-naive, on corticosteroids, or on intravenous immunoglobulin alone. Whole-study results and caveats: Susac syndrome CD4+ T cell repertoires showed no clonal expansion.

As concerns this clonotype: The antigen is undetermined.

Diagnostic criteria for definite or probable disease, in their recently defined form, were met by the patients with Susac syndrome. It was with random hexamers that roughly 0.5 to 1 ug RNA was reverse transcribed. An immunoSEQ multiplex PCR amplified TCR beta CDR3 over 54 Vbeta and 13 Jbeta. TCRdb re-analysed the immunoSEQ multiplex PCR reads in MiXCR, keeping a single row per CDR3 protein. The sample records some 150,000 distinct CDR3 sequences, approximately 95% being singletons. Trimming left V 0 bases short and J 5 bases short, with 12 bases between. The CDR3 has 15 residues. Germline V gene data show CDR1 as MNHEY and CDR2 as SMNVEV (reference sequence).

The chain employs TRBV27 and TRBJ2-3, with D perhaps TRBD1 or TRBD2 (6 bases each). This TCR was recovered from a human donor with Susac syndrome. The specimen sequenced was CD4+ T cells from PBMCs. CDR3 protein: CASSLSWGAGDTQYF. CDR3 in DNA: TGTGCCAGCAGTTTATCATGGGGGGCTGGAGATACGCAGTATTTT.